This T cell receptor (beta chain) was found in a study of control samples from healthy donors and cancer patients. The V end lost 2 bases, the J end lost 6 bases, and 7 bases lay between the germline ends. The CDR3 is made up of 12 amino acids. Germline-derived CDR1 and CDR2 are MNHNY and SVGAGI (reference sequence). This clone was observed a single time. TCRdb's copy holds only in-frame clones and misses some; the assay was immunoSEQ multiplex PCR. The profile shows about 410,000 clones, approximately 92% of them singletons. This chain links TRBV6-6 with TRBJ1-2, with D tentatively TRBD1 (6 bases). The sequenced sample consisted of PBMCs. The receptor comes from a man aged 35 to 55 with head and neck cancer. In nucleotides, the CDR3 is TGTGCCAGCAGTTACGGGACAAATGGCTACACCTTC. Translation gives CASSYGTNGYTF.